These T cell receptor beta chains were read from a single sample in a study of T cell responses to AZD1222 COVID-19 vaccine. Clones were read by immunoSEQ multiplex PCR, and TCRdb kept only the in-frame ones, dropping some. This sample has 100,000 or so clones, with over 80% found just once. Here the sequenced sample was peripheral blood, taken on day 0 of AZD1222 vaccination. These receptor sequences come from an adult in good health. Both conserved end residues are part of each CDR3. A D gene is named only where the DNA matches it firmly. Size values are once, few and many counts, or a class for expanded clones, and some rows have none.

abundance,d_gene,j_gene,v_gene,CDR3aa,CDR3nt
.,.,TRBJ2-3,TRBV29-1,CSVGQGGIGTDTQYF,TGCAGCGTCGGGCAGGGGGGGATTGGGACAGATACGCAGTATTTT
once,.,TRBJ1-1,TRBV5-6,CASSLGYGGSLF,TGTGCCAGCAGCTTGGGGTACGGCGGTAGTCTCTTT
few,.,TRBJ1-2,TRBV27,CASSSIGVGDGYTF,TGTGCCAGCAGCAGTATAGGGGTTGGGGATGGCTACACCTTC
.,TRBD1,TRBJ1-2,TRBV6-2/TRBV6-3,CASSYTTGGSGYTF,TGTGCCAGCAGTTACACGACAGGGGGATCTGGCTACACCTTC
once,.,TRBJ1-4,TRBV7-2,CASSWPSVGVATNEKLFF,TGTGCCAGCAGCTGGCCCTCGGTCGGAGTTGCAACTAATGAAAAACTGTTTTTT
few,.,TRBJ1-1,TRBV15,CATMHELNTEAFF,TGTGCCACCATGCACGAGTTGAACACTGAAGCTTTCTTT
.,TRBD1,TRBJ2-7,TRBV14,CASSLLGQGAREQYF,TGTGCCAGCAGCCTCCTCGGGCAGGGGGCGCGGGAGCAGTACTTC
.,TRBD1,TRBJ2-1,TRBV11-2,CASSIAQGVTYNEQFF,TGTGCCAGCAGCATTGCCCAGGGGGTGACCTACAATGAGCAGTTCTTC
.,TRBD1,TRBJ1-1,TRBV27,CASSLQTGENTEAFF,TGTGCCAGCAGTCTCCAGACAGGGGAGAACACTGAAGCTTTCTTT
.,TRBD1,TRBJ1-3,TRBV2,CASRTDRASGNTIYF,TGTGCCAGCAGGACTGACAGGGCATCGGGAAACACCATATATTTT
.,TRBD1,TRBJ1-2,TRBV5-6,CASRTDRGVGYTF,TGTGCCAGCAGAACGGACAGGGGAGTAGGCTACACCTTC
.,.,TRBJ1-2,TRBV7-2,CASSLGGYGYTF,TGTGCCAGCAGCTTAGGGGGCTATGGCTACACCTTC
.,TRBD1,TRBJ1-2,TRBV13,CASSLGPGGSYGYTF,TGTGCCAGCAGCTTGGGTCCAGGGGGCTCGTATGGCTACACCTTC
.,.,TRBJ2-5,TRBV15,CATSRIRDPLDGQYF,TGTGCCACCAGCAGAATACGGGACCCACTAGATGGCCAGTACTTC
.,.,TRBJ1-6,TRBV5-4,CASQGLDSPLHF,TGTGCTTCCCAGGGGCTAGATTCACCCCTCCACTTT
.,TRBD1,TRBJ1-5,TRBV19,CASSIVSSGGRNQPQHF,TGTGCCAGTAGTATAGTAAGCTCAGGGGGCAGGAATCAGCCCCAGCATTTT
.,.,TRBJ1-5,TRBV3-1/TRBV3-2,CASSQDPTPYSNQPQHF,TGTGCCAGCAGCCAAGATCCGACACCTTATAGCAATCAGCCCCAGCATTTT
.,TRBD1,TRBJ1-2,TRBV7-2,CASSPTGTGRGAYGYTF,TGTGCCAGCAGCCCGACCGGGACAGGGAGGGGAGCCTATGGCTACACCTTC
.,.,TRBJ2-2,TRBV4-1,CASSQDRLGANTGELFF,TGCGCCAGCAGCCAAGATCGGTTGGGGGCGAACACCGGGGAGCTGTTTTTT
.,.,TRBJ2-1,TRBV7-2,CASSLVSGGIPNEQFF,TGTGCCAGCAGCTTAGTCTCAGGCGGGATCCCTAATGAGCAGTTCTTC
.,TRBD1,TRBJ1-2,TRBV5-6,CASSLWDRGLWLYGYTF,TGTGCCAGCAGTCTATGGGACAGGGGCCTATGGTTATATGGCTACACCTTC
.,.,TRBJ1-6,TRBV7-2,CASSPSGRNSPLHF,TGTGCCAGCAGCCCTTCGGGCAGGAATTCACCCCTCCACTTT
.,.,TRBJ1-1,TRBV6-6,CASSYHRTEAFF,TGTGCCAGCAGTTACCACAGGACTGAAGCTTTCTTT
.,TRBD1,TRBJ1-4,TRBV2,CASSQGQKNEKLFF,TGTGCCAGCTCACAGGGACAGAAAAATGAAAAACTGTTTTTT
.,TRBD1,TRBJ1-1,TRBV14,CASSKGQGALAEAFF,TGTGCCAGCAGCAAAGGGCAGGGGGCTTTGGCTGAAGCTTTCTTT
.,TRBD1,TRBJ2-3,TRBV9,CASSVGTGHATQYF,TGTGCCAGCAGCGTAGGGACAGGGCATGCTACGCAGTATTTT
.,TRBD1,TRBJ2-1,TRBV2,CASRRTGTYNEQFF,TGTGCCAGCAGACGGACAGGAACCTACAATGAGCAGTTCTTC
.,.,TRBJ1-1,TRBV2,CASSDWTAVPFF,TGTGCCAGCAGTGATTGGACCGCTGTGCCTTTCTTT
.,.,TRBJ1-5,TRBV19,CASRGSNQPQHF,TGTGCCAGTAGAGGAAGCAATCAGCCCCAGCATTTT
.,.,TRBJ1-3,TRBV3-1/TRBV3-2,CASSQGRWTGNTIYF,TGTGCCAGCAGCCAAGGCCGGTGGACTGGAAACACCATATATTTT
.,TRBD1,TRBJ1-6,TRBV5-1,CASSFAPSGQGASSPLHF,TGCGCCAGCAGCTTTGCCCCCTCGGGACAGGGGGCGAGTTCACCCCTCCACTTT
.,TRBD2,TRBJ2-1,TRBV12-5,CASGSGTSNFNEQFF,TGTGCTAGTGGTTCGGGGACTAGCAATTTCAATGAGCAGTTCTTC
few,.,TRBJ1-4,TRBV24-1,CATSDFYRNEKLFF,TGTGCCACCAGTGATTTCTACAGGAATGAAAAACTGTTTTTT
.,.,TRBJ2-7,TRBV27,CASSLVGSYEQYF,TGTGCCAGCAGTTTAGTTGGCAGCTACGAGCAGTACTTC
.,.,TRBJ1-1,TRBV7-9,CASSLGSGDTEAFF,TGTGCCAGCAGCTTAGGTTCCGGGGACACTGAAGCTTTCTTT
.,.,TRBJ2-7,TRBV4-1,CASSQVLGGNYEQYF,TGCGCCAGCAGCCAAGTTCTTGGGGGGAACTACGAGCAGTACTTC
.,.,TRBJ2-3,TRBV6-2/TRBV6-3,CASSLAGTSTDTQYF,TGTGCCAGCAGTCTCGCGGGGACTAGCACAGATACGCAGTATTTT
many,.,TRBJ2-5,TRBV9,CASSVASQGTETQYF,TGTGCCAGCAGCGTAGCTTCCCAGGGGACAGAGACCCAGTACTTC
.,.,TRBJ1-2,TRBV5-6,CASSFRAYGYTF,TGTGCCAGCAGCTTTAGGGCCTATGGCTACACCTTC
once,.,TRBJ1-5,TRBV5-1,CASSLGHPNQPQHF,TGCGCCAGCAGCTTGGGACATCCGAATCAGCCCCAGCATTTT
many,TRBD2,TRBJ2-3,TRBV27,CASRSLGTSGNTDTQYF,TGTGCCAGCAGATCTCTAGGGACTAGCGGCAACACAGATACGCAGTATTTT
.,TRBD2,TRBJ2-7,TRBV6-1,CASSDWGGSYEQYF,TGTGCCAGCAGTGATTGGGGGGGTTCGTACGAGCAGTACTTC
.,.,TRBJ2-7,TRBV21-1,CASSNRWTPYEQYF,TGTGCCAGCAGCAATAGATGGACCCCCTACGAGCAGTACTTC
.,TRBD1,TRBJ2-7,TRBV7-2,CASSLWSDRGYEQYF,TGTGCCAGCAGCTTATGGTCCGACAGGGGTTACGAGCAGTACTTC